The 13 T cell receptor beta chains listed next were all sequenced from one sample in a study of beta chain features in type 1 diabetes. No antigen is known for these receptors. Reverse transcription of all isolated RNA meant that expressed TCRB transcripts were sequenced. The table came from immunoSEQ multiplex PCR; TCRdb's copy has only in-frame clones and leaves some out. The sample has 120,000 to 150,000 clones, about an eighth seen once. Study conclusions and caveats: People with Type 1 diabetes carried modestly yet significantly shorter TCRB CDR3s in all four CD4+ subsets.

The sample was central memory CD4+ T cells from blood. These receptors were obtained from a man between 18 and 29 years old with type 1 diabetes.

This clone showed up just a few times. DNA for the CDR3: TGTGCCTGGAGACCGAGGGACAGGGGCCTGAGCACTGAAGCTTTCTTT. It yields the protein CAWRPRDRGLSTEAFF. The rearrangement links TRBV30 to TRBJ1-1; TRBD1 matches 10 bases. V dropped 3 bases and J dropped 4; count of bases not matched to a gene: 11. Germline-derived CDR1 and CDR2 are GTSNPN and SVGIG (reference sequence). The CDR3 has 16 amino acids.

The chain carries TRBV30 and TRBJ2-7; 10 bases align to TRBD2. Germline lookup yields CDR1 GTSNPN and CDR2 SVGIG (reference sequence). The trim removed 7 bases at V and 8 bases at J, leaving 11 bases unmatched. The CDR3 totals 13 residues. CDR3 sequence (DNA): TGTGCCTCTGAACTAGCGGGACGCCACAAGCAGTACTTC. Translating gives CASELAGRHKQYF.

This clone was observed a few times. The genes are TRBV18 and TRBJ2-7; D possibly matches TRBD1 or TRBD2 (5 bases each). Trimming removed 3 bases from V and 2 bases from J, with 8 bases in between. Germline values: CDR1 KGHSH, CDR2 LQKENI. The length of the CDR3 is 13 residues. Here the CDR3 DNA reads TGTGCCAGCTCACCCGAGGGGCCCTACGAGCAGTACTTC. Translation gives CASSPEGPYEQYF. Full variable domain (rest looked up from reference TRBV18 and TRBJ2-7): NAGVMQNPRHLVRRRGQEARLRCSPMKGHSHVYWYRQLPEEGLKFMVYLQKENIIDESGMPKERFSAEFPKEGPSILRIQQVVRGDSAAYFCASSPEGPYEQYFGPGTRLTVT.

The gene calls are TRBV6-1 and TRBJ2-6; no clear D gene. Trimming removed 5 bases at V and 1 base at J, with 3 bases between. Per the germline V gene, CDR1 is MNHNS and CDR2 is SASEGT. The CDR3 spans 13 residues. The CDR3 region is CASSLSGANVLTF. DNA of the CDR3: TGTGCCAGCAGTCTGTCTGGGGCCAACGTCCTGACTTTC.

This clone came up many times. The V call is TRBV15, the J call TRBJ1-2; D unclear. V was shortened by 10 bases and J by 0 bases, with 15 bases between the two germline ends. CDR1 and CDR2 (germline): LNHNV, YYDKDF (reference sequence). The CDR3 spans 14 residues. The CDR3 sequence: CAIRRSDPNYGYTF. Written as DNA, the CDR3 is TGTGCCATCCGACGCTCAGATCCTAACTATGGCTACACCTTC.

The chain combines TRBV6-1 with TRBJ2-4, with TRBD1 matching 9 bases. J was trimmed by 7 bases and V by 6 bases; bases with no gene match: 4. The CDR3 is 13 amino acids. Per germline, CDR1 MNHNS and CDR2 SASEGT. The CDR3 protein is CASRYTGGNIQYF. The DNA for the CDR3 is TGTGCCAGCAGATATACAGGGGGCAACATTCAGTACTTC.

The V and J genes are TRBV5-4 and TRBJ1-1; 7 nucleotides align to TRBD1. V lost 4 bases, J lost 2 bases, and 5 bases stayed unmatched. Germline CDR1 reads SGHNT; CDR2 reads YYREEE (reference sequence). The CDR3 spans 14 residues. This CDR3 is CASSADRDNTEAFF. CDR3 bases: TGTGCCAGCAGCGCAGACAGGGATAACACTGAAGCTTTCTTT. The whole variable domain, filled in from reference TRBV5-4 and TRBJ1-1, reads ETGVTQSPTHLIKTRGQQVTLRCSSQSGHNTVSWYQQALGQGPQFIFQYYREEENGRGNFPPRFSGLQFPNYSSELNVNALELDDSALYLCASSADRDNTEAFFGQGTRLTVV.

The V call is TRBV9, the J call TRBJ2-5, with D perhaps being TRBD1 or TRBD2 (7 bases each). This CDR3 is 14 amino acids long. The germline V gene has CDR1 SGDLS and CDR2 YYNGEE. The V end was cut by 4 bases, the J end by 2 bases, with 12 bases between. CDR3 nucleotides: TGTGCCAGCAGCCAGGGGGGGATTCAAGAGACCCAGTACTTC. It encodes CASSQGGIQETQYF.

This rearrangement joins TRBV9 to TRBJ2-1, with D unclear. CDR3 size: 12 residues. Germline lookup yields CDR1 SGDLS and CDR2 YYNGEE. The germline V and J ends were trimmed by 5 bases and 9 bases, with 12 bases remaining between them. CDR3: CASRGRMAEQFF. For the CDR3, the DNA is TGTGCCAGCAGGGGTCGGATGGCTGAGCAGTTCTTC.

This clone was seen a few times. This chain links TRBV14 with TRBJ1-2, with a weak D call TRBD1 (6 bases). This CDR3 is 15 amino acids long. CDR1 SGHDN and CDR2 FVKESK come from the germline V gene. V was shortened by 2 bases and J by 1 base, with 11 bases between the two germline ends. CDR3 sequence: CASSQTTGFNYGYTF. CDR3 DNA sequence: TGTGCCAGCAGCCAAACTACAGGGTTTAACTATGGCTACACCTTC. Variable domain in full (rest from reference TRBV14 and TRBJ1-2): EAGVTQFPSHSVIEKGQTVTLRCDPISGHDNLYWYRRVMGKEIKFLLHFVKESKQDESGMPNNRFLAERTGGTYSTLKVQPAELEDSGVYFCASSQTTGFNYGYTFGSGTRLTVV.

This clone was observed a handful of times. CDR3 coding DNA: TGTGCCTGGAGCCGGGACAGGGGGCGTGAAAAACTGTTTTTT. Protein: CAWSRDRGREKLFF. V usage is TRBV30 and J usage is TRBJ1-4, with 12 bases matching TRBD1. With V trimmed by 3 bases and J by 7 bases, 3 bases remained unmatched. The CDR3 extends over 14 amino acids. Per the germline V gene, CDR1 is GTSNPN and CDR2 is SVGIG (reference sequence). Full variable domain (outside the CDR3, taken from reference TRBV30 and TRBJ1-4): SQTIHQWPATLVQPVGSPLSLECTVEGTSNPNLYWYRQAAGRGLQLLFYSVGIGQISSEVPQNLSASRPQDRQFILSSKKLLLSDSGFYLCAWSRDRGREKLFFGSGTQLSVL.

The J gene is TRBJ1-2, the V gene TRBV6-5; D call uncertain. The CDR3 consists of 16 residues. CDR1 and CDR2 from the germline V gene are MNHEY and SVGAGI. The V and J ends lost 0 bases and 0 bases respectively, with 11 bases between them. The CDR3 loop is CASSYSTAASNYGYTF. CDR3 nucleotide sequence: TGTGCCAGCAGTTACTCGACGGCCGCCTCTAACTATGGCTACACCTTC.

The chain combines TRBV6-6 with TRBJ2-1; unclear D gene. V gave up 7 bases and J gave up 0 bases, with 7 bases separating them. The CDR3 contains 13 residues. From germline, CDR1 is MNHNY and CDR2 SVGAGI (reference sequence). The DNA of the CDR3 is TGTGCCAGCACGCAGAGCTCCTACAATGAGCAGTTCTTC. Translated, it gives CASTQSSYNEQFF.